These 4 T cell receptor beta chains came from one sample sequenced in a study of cytomegalovirus exposure and HLA in healthy donors. PCR was performed using 60 Vbeta and 13 Jbeta primers. Here immunoSEQ multiplex PCR was the method, and the copy in TCRdb shows in-frame clones only, minus some. The sample has around 300,000 clones; under 80% are singletons. The sample taken for sequencing was PBMCs. Receptors originate from a female donor in good health and CMV-seronegative.

The chain links TRBV6-5 to TRBJ1-1, with no clear D. Germline V CDR1 and CDR2: MNHEY, SVGAGI. V was shortened by 2 bases and J by 3 bases, with 10 bases between the two germline ends. The CDR3 is 14 amino acids. Written as DNA, the CDR3 is TGTGCCAGCAGTTACGGATGGGGAGACACTGAAGCTTTCTTT. This gives the protein CASSYGWGDTEAFF.

As for this clone: Other DNA sequences of this sample code for an identical CDR3. The V call is TRBV9, the J call TRBJ2-3; D remains unclear. The CDR3 extends over 13 amino acids. V was clipped by 2 bases and J by 0 bases, with 4 bases between them. Looked up from germline, CDR1 is SGDLS and CDR2 is YYNGEE. The chain's CDR3 is CASSVASTDTQYF. CDR3 nucleotide sequence: TGTGCCAGCAGCGTGGCTAGCACAGATACGCAGTATTTT.

A note on this clone: A junction end diverges from the germline sequence, so it may reflect a read error. The chain is built from TRBV10-3 and TRBJ2-7; the D gene is possibly TRBD1 (6 bases). This CDR3 region has 16 residues. CDR1 is ENHRY and CDR2 is SYGVKD in the germline V gene. This chain's CDR3 is CAISELTTGSSYERYF. The CDR3 DNA reads TGTGCCATCAGTGAGCTGACGACAGGAAGCTCCTACGAGCGGTACTTC.

A few counts support this clone. As DNA, the CDR3 is TGTGCCAGTAGTGGTAGCGGAACCTCCTACAATGAGCAGTTCTTC. Protein: CASSGSGTSYNEQFF. V and J are TRBV19 and TRBJ2-1; D perhaps matches TRBD2 (6 bases). The CDR3 has 15 amino acids. In germline, CDR1 is LNHDA, CDR2 SQIVND (reference sequence). V dropped 5 bases and J dropped 0 bases, with 11 bases sitting between them.